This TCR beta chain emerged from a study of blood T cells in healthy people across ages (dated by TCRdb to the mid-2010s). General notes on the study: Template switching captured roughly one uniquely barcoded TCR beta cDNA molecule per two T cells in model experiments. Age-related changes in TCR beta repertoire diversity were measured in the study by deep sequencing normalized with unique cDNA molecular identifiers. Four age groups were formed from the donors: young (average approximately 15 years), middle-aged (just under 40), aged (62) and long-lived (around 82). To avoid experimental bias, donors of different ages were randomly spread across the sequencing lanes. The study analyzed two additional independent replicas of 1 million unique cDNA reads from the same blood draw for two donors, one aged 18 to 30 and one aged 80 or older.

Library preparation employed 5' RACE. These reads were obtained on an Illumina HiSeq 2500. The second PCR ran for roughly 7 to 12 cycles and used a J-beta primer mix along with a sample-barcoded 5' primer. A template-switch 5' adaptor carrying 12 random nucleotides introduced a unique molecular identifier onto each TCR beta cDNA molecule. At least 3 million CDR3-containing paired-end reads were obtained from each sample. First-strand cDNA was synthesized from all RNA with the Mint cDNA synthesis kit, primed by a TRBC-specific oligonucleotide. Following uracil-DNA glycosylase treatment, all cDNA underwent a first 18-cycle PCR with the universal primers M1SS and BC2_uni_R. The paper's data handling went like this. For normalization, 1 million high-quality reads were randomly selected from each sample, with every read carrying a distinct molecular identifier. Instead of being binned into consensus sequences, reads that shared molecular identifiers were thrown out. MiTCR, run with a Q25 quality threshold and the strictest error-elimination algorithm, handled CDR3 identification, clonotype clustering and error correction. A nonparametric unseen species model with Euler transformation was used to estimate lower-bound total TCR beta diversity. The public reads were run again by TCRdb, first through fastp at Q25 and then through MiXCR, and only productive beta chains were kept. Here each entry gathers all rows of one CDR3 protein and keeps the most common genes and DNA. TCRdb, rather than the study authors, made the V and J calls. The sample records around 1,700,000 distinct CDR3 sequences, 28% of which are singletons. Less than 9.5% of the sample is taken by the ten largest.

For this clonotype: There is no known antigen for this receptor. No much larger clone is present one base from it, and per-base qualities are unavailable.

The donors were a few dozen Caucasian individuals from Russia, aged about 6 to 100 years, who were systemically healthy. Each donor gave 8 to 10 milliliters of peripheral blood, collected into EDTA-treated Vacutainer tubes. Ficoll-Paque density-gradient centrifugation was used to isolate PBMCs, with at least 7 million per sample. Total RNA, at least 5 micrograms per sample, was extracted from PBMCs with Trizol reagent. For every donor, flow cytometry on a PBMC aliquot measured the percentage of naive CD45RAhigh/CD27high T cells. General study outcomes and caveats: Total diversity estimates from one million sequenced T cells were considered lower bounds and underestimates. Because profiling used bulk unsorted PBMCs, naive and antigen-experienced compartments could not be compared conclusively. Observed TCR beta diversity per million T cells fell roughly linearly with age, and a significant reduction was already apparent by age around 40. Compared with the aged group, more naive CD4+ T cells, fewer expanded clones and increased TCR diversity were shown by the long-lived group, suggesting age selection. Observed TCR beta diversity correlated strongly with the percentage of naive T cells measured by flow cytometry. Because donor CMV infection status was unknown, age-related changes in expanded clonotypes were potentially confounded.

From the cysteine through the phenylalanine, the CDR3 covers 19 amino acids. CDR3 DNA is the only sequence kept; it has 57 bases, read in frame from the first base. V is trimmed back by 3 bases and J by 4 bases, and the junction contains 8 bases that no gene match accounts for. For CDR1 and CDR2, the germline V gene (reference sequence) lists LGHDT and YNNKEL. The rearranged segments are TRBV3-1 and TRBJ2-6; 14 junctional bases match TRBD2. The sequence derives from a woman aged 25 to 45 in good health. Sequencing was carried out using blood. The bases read TGTGCCAGCAGCCACCACGGACTAGCGGGGGGCCGAGGGGCCAACGTCCTGACTTTC. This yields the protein CASSHHGLAGGRGANVLTF.